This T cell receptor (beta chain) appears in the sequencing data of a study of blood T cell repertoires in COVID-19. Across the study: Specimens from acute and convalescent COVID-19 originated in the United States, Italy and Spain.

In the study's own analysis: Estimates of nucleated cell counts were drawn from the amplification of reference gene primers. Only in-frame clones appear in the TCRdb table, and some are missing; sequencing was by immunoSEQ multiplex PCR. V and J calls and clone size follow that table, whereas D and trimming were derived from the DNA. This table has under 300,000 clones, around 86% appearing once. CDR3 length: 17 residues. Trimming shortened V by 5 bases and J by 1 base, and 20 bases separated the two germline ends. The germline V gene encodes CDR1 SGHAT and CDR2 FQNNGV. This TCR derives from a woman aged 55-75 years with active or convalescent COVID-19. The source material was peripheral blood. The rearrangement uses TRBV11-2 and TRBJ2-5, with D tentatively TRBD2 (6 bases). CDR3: CASSPTAIARGQETQYF. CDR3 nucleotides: TGTGCCAGCAGCCCTACAGCGATAGCGCGGGGCCAAGAGACCCAGTACTTC.